This is a list of T cell receptor beta chains from one sample in a study of T cells after yellow fever vaccination. TCRdb ran MiXCR on the 5' RACE reads and lists one entry per CDR3 protein. The table shows a few hundred thousand distinct CDR3 sequences, with around 6.8% occurring only once. The sample consisted of PBMCs, taken about 49 days after the first yellow fever vaccination. The origin of the receptors is a man aged 18 to 30 who received the YFV17D yellow fever vaccine. CDR3s include the opening cysteine and the closing phenylalanine or tryptophan. Each record gives: D gene, clone size, V gene, J gene, CDR3 protein, CDR3 DNA. D genes are given only for firm matches. A clone size is listed for some rows: how often the clone was seen (once, few, many), or a class if it is expanded.

D gene: NA
clone size: few
V gene: TRBV5-1
J gene: TRBJ2-2
CDR3 protein: CASSLTLAAGSGELFF
CDR3 DNA: TGCGCCAGCAGCTTGACGCTGGCGGCAGGGTCCGGGGAGCTGTTTTTT

D gene: NA
clone size: few
V gene: TRBV4-2
J gene: TRBJ2-2
CDR3 protein: CASSQVLAAGELFF
CDR3 DNA: TGTGCCAGCAGCCAAGTTCTTGCAGCGGGGGAGCTGTTTTTT

D gene: TRBD2
clone size: few
V gene: TRBV11-1
J gene: TRBJ2-1
CDR3 protein: CASSRTSGGAHEQFF
CDR3 DNA: TGTGCCAGCAGCCGGACTAGCGGGGGGGCCCATGAGCAGTTCTTC

D gene: NA
clone size: few
V gene: TRBV12-3/TRBV12-4
J gene: TRBJ2-1
CDR3 protein: CASSFGLEQFF
CDR3 DNA: TGTGCCAGCAGTTTTGGGCTAGAGCAGTTCTTC

D gene: NA
clone size: many
V gene: TRBV30
J gene: TRBJ2-7
CDR3 protein: CAWSTGAAYEQYF
CDR3 DNA: TGTGCCTGGAGCACCGGGGCCGCCTACGAGCAGTACTTC

D gene: TRBD2
clone size: few
V gene: TRBV10-1
J gene: TRBJ2-3
CDR3 protein: CASSEYGLAGRNTQYF
CDR3 DNA: TGCGCCAGCAGTGAGTATGGACTAGCGGGGAGGAATACGCAGTATTTT

D gene: NA
clone size: few
V gene: TRBV20-1
J gene: TRBJ2-7
CDR3 protein: CSASILRDGPYEQYF
CDR3 DNA: TGCAGTGCTAGTATCTTACGGGACGGACCCTACGAGCAGTACTTC

D gene: NA
clone size: few
V gene: TRBV5-4
J gene: TRBJ2-7
CDR3 protein: CASRAPDSLSYEQYF
CDR3 DNA: TGTGCCAGCAGGGCACCGGACAGTCTTTCCTACGAGCAGTACTTC

D gene: TRBD1
clone size: few
V gene: TRBV20-1
J gene: TRBJ2-7
CDR3 protein: CSARQTGTGFYEQYF
CDR3 DNA: TGCAGTGCTAGACAAACCGGGACAGGGTTTTACGAGCAGTACTTC

D gene: NA
clone size: many
V gene: TRBV20-1
J gene: TRBJ1-2
CDR3 protein: CSARVSQDFYGYTF
CDR3 DNA: TGCAGTGCTAGAGTATCCCAGGACTTCTATGGCTACACCTTC

D gene: TRBD1
clone size: few
V gene: TRBV7-3
J gene: TRBJ2-1
CDR3 protein: CASSLRDRALSSYNEQFF
CDR3 DNA: TGTGCCAGCAGCCTCCGGGACAGGGCACTTAGCTCCTACAATGAGCAGTTCTTC

D gene: NA
clone size: NA
V gene: TRBV19
J gene: TRBJ2-1
CDR3 protein: CASSIDSYNEQFF
CDR3 DNA: TGTGCCAGTAGTATCGACAGTTACAATGAGCAGTTCTTC

D gene: NA
clone size: NA
V gene: TRBV6-1
J gene: TRBJ1-5
CDR3 protein: CASSERGPSNQPQHF
CDR3 DNA: TGTGCCAGCAGTGAAAGGGGACCTAGCAATCAGCCCCAGCATTTT

D gene: NA
clone size: NA
V gene: TRBV5-1
J gene: TRBJ2-3
CDR3 protein: CASSPQRDTDTQYF
CDR3 DNA: TGCGCCAGCAGCCCGCAGCGAGACACAGATACGCAGTATTTT

D gene: NA
clone size: NA
V gene: TRBV5-6
J gene: TRBJ2-3
CDR3 protein: CASSLGRLRYSDTQYF
CDR3 DNA: TGTGCCAGCAGCCTAGGACGGCTCCGGTACTCCGATACGCAGTATTTT

D gene: TRBD2
clone size: NA
V gene: TRBV9
J gene: TRBJ2-3
CDR3 protein: CASSVPLAGDLDTQYF
CDR3 DNA: TGTGCCAGCAGCGTACCACTAGCGGGGGACTTAGATACGCAGTATTTT

D gene: NA
clone size: many
V gene: TRBV7-2
J gene: TRBJ1-4
CDR3 protein: CASSLATGVELFF
CDR3 DNA: TGTGCCAGCAGCTTAGCGACGGGGGTAGAACTGTTTTTT

D gene: TRBD1
clone size: NA
V gene: TRBV9
J gene: TRBJ1-2
CDR3 protein: CASSVGWGRGRDYGYTF
CDR3 DNA: TGTGCCAGCAGCGTAGGCTGGGGCAGGGGGCGCGACTATGGCTACACCTTC

D gene: NA
clone size: few
V gene: TRBV5-1
J gene: TRBJ2-5
CDR3 protein: CASSLWTSGAQETQYF
CDR3 DNA: TGCGCCAGCAGCTTGTGGACCTCAGGCGCACAAGAGACCCAGTACTTC

D gene: TRBD2
clone size: NA
V gene: TRBV20-1
J gene: TRBJ2-1
CDR3 protein: CSARDLRTSGGNSYNEQFF
CDR3 DNA: TGCAGTGCTAGAGATCTTCGGACTAGCGGGGGAAACTCCTACAATGAGCAGTTCTTC

D gene: NA
clone size: few
V gene: TRBV6-2/TRBV6-3
J gene: TRBJ2-5
CDR3 protein: CASSKYPTAYQETQYF
CDR3 DNA: TGTGCCAGCAGTAAATACCCGACAGCGTACCAAGAGACCCAGTACTTC

D gene: NA
clone size: many
V gene: TRBV19
J gene: TRBJ2-3
CDR3 protein: CASSGRDKGRTDTQYF
CDR3 DNA: TGTGCCAGTAGTGGACGGGACAAGGGGAGGACAGATACGCAGTATTTT